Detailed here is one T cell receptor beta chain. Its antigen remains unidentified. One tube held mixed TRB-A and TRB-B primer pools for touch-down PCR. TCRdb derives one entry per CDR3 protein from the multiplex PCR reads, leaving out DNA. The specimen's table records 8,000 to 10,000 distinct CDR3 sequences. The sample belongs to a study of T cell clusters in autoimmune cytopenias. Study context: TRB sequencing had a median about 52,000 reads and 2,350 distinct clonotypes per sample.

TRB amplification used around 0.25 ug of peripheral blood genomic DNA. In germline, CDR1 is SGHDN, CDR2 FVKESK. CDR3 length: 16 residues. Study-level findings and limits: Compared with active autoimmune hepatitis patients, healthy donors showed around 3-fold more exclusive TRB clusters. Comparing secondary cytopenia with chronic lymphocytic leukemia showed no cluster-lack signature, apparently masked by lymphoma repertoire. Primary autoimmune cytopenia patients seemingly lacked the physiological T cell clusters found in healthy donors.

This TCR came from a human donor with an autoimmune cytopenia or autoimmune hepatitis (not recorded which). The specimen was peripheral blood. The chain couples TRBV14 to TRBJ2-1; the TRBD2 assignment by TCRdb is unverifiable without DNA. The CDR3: CASSQELLFSGTEQFF. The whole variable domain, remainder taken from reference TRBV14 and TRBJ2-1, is EAGVTQFPSHSVIEKGQTVTLRCDPISGHDNLYWYRRVMGKEIKFLLHFVKESKQDESGMPNNRFLAERTGGTYSTLKVQPAELEDSGVYFCASSQELLFSGTEQFFGPGTRLTVL.